The following is a TCR beta chain sequence with its context. Its antigen is unidentified. Germline trimming cut 7 bases from V and 7 bases from J; bases unmatched to any gene: 3. Germline CDR1 is SQVTM and CDR2 is ANQGSEA. The CDR3 is 11 amino acids. The data stem from a study of blood T cells in healthy people across ages. Study-wide findings and caveats: Age advanced and TCR beta diversity per million T cells fell, roughly linearly. No conclusive comparison of naive versus antigen-experienced cells was possible with unsorted PBMCs.

A J-beta primer mix and a sample-barcoded 5' primer were used in a second PCR of roughly 6 to 11 cycles. TCRdb re-analysed the 5' RACE reads in MiXCR, keeping a single row per CDR3 protein. The data contain about 680,000 distinct CDR3 sequences, 45% to 50% of them seen just once; the ten biggest clones take up around 32%. The origin of this receptor is a woman in her sixties in good health. V usage is TRBV29-1 and J usage is TRBJ1-4, with 7 bases matching TRBD1. Sequenced material: blood. The CDR3 is CSAWTGEKLFF. In DNA, the CDR3 is TGCAGCGCCTGGACAGGTGAAAAACTGTTTTTT.